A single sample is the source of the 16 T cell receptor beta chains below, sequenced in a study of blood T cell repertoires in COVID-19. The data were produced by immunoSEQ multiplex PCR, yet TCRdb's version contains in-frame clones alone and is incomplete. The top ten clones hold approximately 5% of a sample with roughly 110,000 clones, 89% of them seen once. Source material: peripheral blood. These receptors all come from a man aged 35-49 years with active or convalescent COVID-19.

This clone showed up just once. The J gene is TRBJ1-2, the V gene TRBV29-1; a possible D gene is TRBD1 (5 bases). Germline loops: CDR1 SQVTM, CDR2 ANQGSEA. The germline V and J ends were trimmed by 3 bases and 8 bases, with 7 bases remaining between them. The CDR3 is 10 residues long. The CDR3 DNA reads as TGCAGCGTTGATTGGGGCGGCTACACCTTC. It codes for CSVDWGGYTF.

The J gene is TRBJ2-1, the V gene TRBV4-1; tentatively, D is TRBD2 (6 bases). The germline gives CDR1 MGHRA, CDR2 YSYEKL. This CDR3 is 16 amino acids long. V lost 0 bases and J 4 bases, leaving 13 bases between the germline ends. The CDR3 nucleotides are TGCGCCAGCAGCCAAGAAGGAGGGATAAATTACAATGAGCAGTTCTTC. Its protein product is CASSQEGGINYNEQFF.

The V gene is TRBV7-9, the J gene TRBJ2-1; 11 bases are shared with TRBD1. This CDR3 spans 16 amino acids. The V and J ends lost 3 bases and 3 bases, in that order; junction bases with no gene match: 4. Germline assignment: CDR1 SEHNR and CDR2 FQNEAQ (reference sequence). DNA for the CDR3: TGTGCCAGCAGCTTGGCCGGGACAGGGGGCTACAATGAGCAGTTCTTC. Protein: CASSLAGTGGYNEQFF.

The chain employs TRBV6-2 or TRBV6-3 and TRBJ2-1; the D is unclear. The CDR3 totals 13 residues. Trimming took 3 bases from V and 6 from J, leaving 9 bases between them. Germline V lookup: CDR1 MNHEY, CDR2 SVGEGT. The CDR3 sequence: CASSYKFGNEQFF. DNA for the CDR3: TGTGCCAGCAGTTATAAATTCGGCAATGAGCAGTTCTTC.

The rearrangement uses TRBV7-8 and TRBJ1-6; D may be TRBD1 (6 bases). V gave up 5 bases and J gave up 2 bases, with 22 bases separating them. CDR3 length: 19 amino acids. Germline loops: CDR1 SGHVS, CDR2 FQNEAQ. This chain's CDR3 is CASSPHYLRTATYNSPLHF. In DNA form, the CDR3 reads TGTGCCAGCAGCCCGCATTACCTGAGGACAGCCACCTATAATTCACCCCTCCACTTT.

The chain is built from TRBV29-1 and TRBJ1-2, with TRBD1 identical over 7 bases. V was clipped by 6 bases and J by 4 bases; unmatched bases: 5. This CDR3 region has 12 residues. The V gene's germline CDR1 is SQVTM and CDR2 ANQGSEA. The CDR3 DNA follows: TGCAGCGTGGGGGACAGACGCTATGGCTACACCTTC. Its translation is CSVGDRRYGYTF.

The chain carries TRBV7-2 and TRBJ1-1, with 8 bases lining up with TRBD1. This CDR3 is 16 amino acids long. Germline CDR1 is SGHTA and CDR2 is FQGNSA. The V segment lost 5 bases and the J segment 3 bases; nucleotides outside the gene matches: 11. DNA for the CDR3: TGTGCCAGCAGCCAATTGGTCAGGGGGCAGGACACTGAAGCTTTCTTT. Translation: CASSQLVRGQDTEAFF. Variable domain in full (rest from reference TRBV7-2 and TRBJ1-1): GAGVSQSPSNKVTEKGKDVELRCDPISGHTALYWYRQSLGQGLEFLIYFQGNSAPDKSGLPSDRFSAERTGGSVSTLTIQRTQQEDSAVYLCASSQLVRGQDTEAFFGQGTRLTVV.

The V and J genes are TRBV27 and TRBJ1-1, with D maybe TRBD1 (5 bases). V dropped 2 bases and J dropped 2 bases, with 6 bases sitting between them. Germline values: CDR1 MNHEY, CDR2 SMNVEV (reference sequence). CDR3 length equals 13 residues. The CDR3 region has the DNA TGTGCCAGCAGTTTACAGGGAAACACTGAAGCTTTCTTT. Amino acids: CASSLQGNTEAFF.

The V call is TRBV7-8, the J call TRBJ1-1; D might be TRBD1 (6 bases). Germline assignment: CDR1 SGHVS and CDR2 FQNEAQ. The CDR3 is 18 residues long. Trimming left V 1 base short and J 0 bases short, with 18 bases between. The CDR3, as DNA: TGTGCCAGCAGCTTAGAGGGGCCCGGGGGGGGCATGAACACTGAAGCTTTCTTT. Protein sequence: CASSLEGPGGGMNTEAFF.

CDR3 region: CASSSDRGNSPLHF. The CDR3 nucleotides read TGCGCCAGCAGCTCGGACAGGGGTAATTCACCCCTCCACTTT. The chain is built from TRBV5-1 and TRBJ1-6; TRBD1 aligns across 9 bases. The ends lost 3 bases at V and 6 bases at J; junction bases unmatched: 1. The CDR3 is 14 residues long. CDR1 SGHRS and CDR2 YFSETQ come from the germline V gene.

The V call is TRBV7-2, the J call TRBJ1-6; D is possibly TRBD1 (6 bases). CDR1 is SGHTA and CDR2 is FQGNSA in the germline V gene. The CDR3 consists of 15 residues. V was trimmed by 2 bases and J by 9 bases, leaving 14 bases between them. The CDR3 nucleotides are TGTGCCAGCAGCTTAATGGGGGCCTCGGGTTCACCCCTCCACTTT. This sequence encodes CASSLMGASGSPLHF.

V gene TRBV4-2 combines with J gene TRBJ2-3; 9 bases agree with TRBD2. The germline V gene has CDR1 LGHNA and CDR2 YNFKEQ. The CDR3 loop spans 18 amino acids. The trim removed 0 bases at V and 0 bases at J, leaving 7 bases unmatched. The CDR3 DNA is TGTGCCAGCAGCCAAGATGGGCTAGCGGGAACTAGCACAGATACGCAGTATTTT. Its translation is CASSQDGLAGTSTDTQYF.

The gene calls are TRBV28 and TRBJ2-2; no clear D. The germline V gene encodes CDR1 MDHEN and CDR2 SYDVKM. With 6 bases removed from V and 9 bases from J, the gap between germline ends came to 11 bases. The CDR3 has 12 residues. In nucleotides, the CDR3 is TGTGCCAGCAGATTGGAGTCCCGGGAGCTGTTTTTT. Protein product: CASRLESRELFF.

The CDR3 coding sequence is TGTGCCAGCAGCTTAAGGTCCAGCGGGCATGAGCAGTTCTTC. This sequence encodes CASSLRSSGHEQFF. The J gene is TRBJ2-1, the V gene TRBV7-9, with D perhaps TRBD2 (6 bases). The length of the CDR3 is 14 residues. Trimming left V 2 bases short and J 8 bases short, with 13 bases between. Germline loops: CDR1 SEHNR, CDR2 FQNEAQ (reference sequence).

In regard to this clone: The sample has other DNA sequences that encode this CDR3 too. CDR3 bases: TGTGCCAGCAGCGTACAGACTAGCGGCACAGATACGCAGTATTTT. It yields the protein CASSVQTSGTDTQYF. The chain uses TRBV9 and TRBJ2-3, with 8 nucleotides matching TRBD2. This CDR3 is 15 amino acids long. Germline CDR1 is SGDLS and CDR2 is YYNGEE. The V and J ends lost 1 base and 1 base, in that order; junction bases with no gene match: 2.

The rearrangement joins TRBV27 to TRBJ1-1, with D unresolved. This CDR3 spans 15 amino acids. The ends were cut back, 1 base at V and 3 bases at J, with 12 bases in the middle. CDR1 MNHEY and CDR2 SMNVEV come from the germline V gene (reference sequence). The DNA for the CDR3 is TGTGCCAGCAGTTTATTGTGGAGTCGGGACACTGAAGCTTTCTTT. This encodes CASSLLWSRDTEAFF.